A selection of T cell receptor beta chains follows, all from one sample in a study of vaccination and CD4 T cells after COVID-19. For these TCRs, the target antigens are not known. A single record per CDR3 protein comes from TCRdb applying MiXCR to the PCR reads. The sample yields around 19,000 distinct CDR3 sequences, about 44% seen once. What was sequenced was CD4+ T cells from blood, cultured in vitro. These receptors were obtained from a human donor who had recovered from COVID-19. Each CDR3 is given with its conserved first and last residue. The D gene is left open where the match is weak. Some rows have no size entry. The others give once, few or many, or a class for an expanded clone.

clone_size	cdr3_length	d_call	v_call	j_call	cdr3_aa	cdr3_nt
few	15	NA	TRBV5-1	TRBJ1-2	CASSLEGTPRHGYTF	TGCGCCAGCAGCTTGGAGGGGACACCCCGCCATGGCTACACCTTC
medium-sized	12	NA	TRBV7-2	TRBJ2-7	CASSSYLGEQYF	TGTGCCAGCAGCTCGTACCTGGGAGAGCAGTACTTC
few	14	NA	TRBV20-1	TRBJ1-2	CSAKLRAAVYGYTF	TGCAGTGCTAAATTACGGGCTGCCGTTTATGGCTACACCTTC
few	13	TRBD2	TRBV7-3	TRBJ2-3	CASGRVVTDTQYF	TGTGCCAGCGGGAGGGTAGTAACAGATACGCAGTATTTT
NA	17	NA	TRBV6-2/TRBV6-3	TRBJ2-2	CASSFLLGGPKTGELFF	TGTGCCAGCAGTTTCCTACTCGGGGGACCCAAAACCGGGGAGCTGTTTTTT
NA	12	NA	TRBV20-1	TRBJ2-5	CSAPTEKETQYF	TGCAGTGCTCCGACAGAGAAAGAGACCCAGTACTTC
NA	14	NA	TRBV19	TRBJ2-4	CASSIDRAKNIQYF	TGTGCCAGTAGTATAGATAGGGCCAAAAACATTCAGTACTTC
NA	17	TRBD2	TRBV27	TRBJ2-1	CASSLSIRLAGFNEQFF	TGTGCCAGCAGTTTATCGATAAGACTAGCGGGATTCAATGAGCAGTTCTTC
few	15	NA	TRBV19	TRBJ2-6	CASSGGNSGANVLTF	TGTGCCAGTAGTGGCGGTAACTCTGGGGCCAACGTCCTGACTTTC
NA	14	NA	TRBV6-1	TRBJ1-5	CASSGEQGYQPQHF	TGTGCCAGCAGCGGCGAGCAGGGGTATCAGCCCCAGCATTTT
NA	14	NA	TRBV6-1	TRBJ1-4	CASSADGPLEKLFF	TGTGCCAGCAGTGCCGACGGCCCTCTTGAAAAACTGTTTTTT
NA	15	TRBD1	TRBV7-3	TRBJ2-5	CASSSTGGAEETQYF	TGTGCCAGCAGCTCGACAGGGGGCGCAGAGGAGACCCAGTACTTC
NA	16	TRBD2	TRBV20-1	TRBJ2-7	CSARDRGSSGSYEQYF	TGCAGTGCTAGAGATCGGGGGAGTAGCGGGAGTTACGAGCAGTACTTC
NA	15	NA	TRBV20-1	TRBJ1-1	CSARDRRGANTEAFF	TGCAGTGCTAGAGATCGGCGGGGGGCGAACACTGAAGCTTTCTTT
NA	15	NA	TRBV7-9	TRBJ1-6	CASSFVGTGVSPLHF	TGTGCCAGCAGCTTCGTCGGGACCGGGGTTTCACCCCTCCACTTT
NA	13	TRBD2	TRBV7-9	TRBJ2-7	CASSSRGGYEQYF	TGTGCCAGCAGCTCCCGGGGGGGCTACGAGCAGTACTTC
NA	14	NA	TRBV5-1	TRBJ1-2	CASSLQEDGYGYTF	TGCGCCAGCAGCTTGCAGGAAGACGGCTATGGCTACACCTTC
NA	15	NA	TRBV7-2	TRBJ2-2	CASSFYSPHTGELFF	TGTGCCAGCAGCTTTTACTCTCCCCACACCGGGGAGCTGTTTTTT
few	12	NA	TRBV25-1	TRBJ1-1	CASSVGNSAAFF	TGTGCCAGCAGTGTAGGTAATTCGGCGGCTTTCTTT
NA	14	NA	TRBV30	TRBJ2-1	CAWSIGSSYNEQFF	TGTGCCTGGAGTATTGGTAGCTCCTACAATGAGCAGTTCTTC
NA	13	TRBD1	TRBV10-3	TRBJ1-1	CASTKDRGQKAFF	TGTGCCAGTACTAAGGACAGGGGGCAGAAAGCTTTCTTT
NA	16	TRBD2	TRBV11-3	TRBJ2-5	CASSLALGGLEETQYF	TGTGCCAGCAGCTTAGCTCTGGGGGGGTTAGAAGAGACCCAGTACTTC
NA	13	NA	TRBV6-5	TRBJ1-3	CASSLNQGNTIYF	TGTGCCAGCAGTTTGAATCAAGGAAACACCATATATTTT
NA	15	TRBD1	TRBV5-1	TRBJ1-3	CASQLTGGTGNTIYF	TGCGCCAGTCAGCTTACAGGGGGGACTGGAAACACCATATATTTT
NA	17	TRBD1	TRBV20-1	TRBJ1-1	CSARGRAQGARNTEAFF	TGCAGTGCTAGAGGACGGGCGCAGGGGGCACGAAACACTGAAGCTTTCTTT
NA	13	NA	TRBV5-1	TRBJ2-5	CASSSEGQETQYF	TGCGCCAGCAGCTCGGAGGGACAAGAGACCCAGTACTTC
NA	17	TRBD2	TRBV9	TRBJ2-1	CASSAHSGRGSYNEQFF	TGTGCCAGCAGCGCCCATAGCGGGAGAGGCTCCTACAATGAGCAGTTCTTC
NA	15	TRBD1	TRBV7-2	TRBJ2-5	CASSLRAGGAETQYF	TGTGCCAGCAGCTTAAGGGCAGGGGGCGCGGAGACCCAGTACTTC
few	13	TRBD2	TRBV20-1	TRBJ2-7	CSAGRREGSEQYF	TGCAGTGCTGGAAGGCGGGAGGGTTCCGAGCAGTACTTC
NA	12	NA	TRBV18	TRBJ1-1	CASSPDEGRAFF	TGTGCCAGCTCACCAGACGAAGGTAGAGCTTTCTTT
NA	13	NA	TRBV10-3	TRBJ1-1	CATGGLTGTEAFF	TGTGCCACCGGGGGTCTCACTGGAACTGAAGCTTTCTTT
few	15	NA	TRBV28	TRBJ1-1	CASKRTAGLNTEAFF	TGTGCCAGCAAACGGACGGCGGGGTTAAACACTGAAGCTTTCTTT
few	13	NA	TRBV7-9	TRBJ1-1	CASRGQGSTEAFF	TGTGCCAGCAGAGGTCAGGGGAGCACTGAAGCTTTCTTT
NA	16	TRBD1	TRBV7-2	TRBJ2-2	CASSLRLGGPNGELFF	TGTGCCAGCAGCTTAAGGCTAGGGGGCCCTAACGGGGAGCTGTTTTTT
few	17	NA	TRBV15	TRBJ2-4	CATSRDWQGLAKNIQYF	TGTGCCACCAGCAGAGATTGGCAGGGGCTAGCCAAAAACATTCAGTACTTC
NA	15	NA	TRBV3-1	TRBJ1-6	CASSQVAGNNSPLHF	TGTGCCAGCAGCCAAGTCGCAGGGAACAATTCACCCCTCCACTTT
NA	15	TRBD2	TRBV5-1	TRBJ2-1	CASSLGTSGTNEQFF	TGCGCCAGCAGCTTAGGGACTAGCGGGACTAATGAGCAGTTCTTC
NA	15	TRBD2	TRBV19	TRBJ2-3	CASSNSRESTDTQYF	TGTGCCAGTAGTAATTCGCGGGAGAGCACAGATACGCAGTATTTT
NA	13	NA	TRBV6-2/TRBV6-3	TRBJ1-1	CASKPPGYTEAFF	TGTGCCAGCAAACCACCGGGTTACACTGAAGCTTTCTTT
few	13	NA	TRBV6-1	TRBJ2-2	CASTTLTTGELFF	TGTGCCAGCACCACGCTGACTACCGGGGAGCTGTTTTTT
few	13	NA	TRBV3-1	TRBJ1-5	CASSQSGNQPQHF	TGTGCCAGCAGCCAGTCTGGCAATCAGCCCCAGCATTTT
NA	15	TRBD2	TRBV12-3/TRBV12-4	TRBJ2-5	CASSFVLAGGGTQYF	TGTGCCAGCAGTTTCGTACTAGCGGGGGGTGGGACCCAGTACTTC